The 14 T cell receptor beta chains reported below all come from one sample, sequenced in a study of OX40 agonist ivuxolimab in advanced cancers. Assay: immunoSEQ multiplex PCR; the TCRdb copy retains only in-frame clones and omits some. The table has around 100,000 clones, 90% seen once. Specimen: CD4+ or CD8+ T cells sorted from blood, collected in a trial of the OX40 agonist ivuxolimab. These receptors were collected from an adult with an advanced solid tumor such as melanoma, head and neck, liver or kidney cancer.

This chain joins TRBV5-1 and TRBJ1-1; TRBD1 matches 11 bases. The CDR3 is 15 residues long. V trimming: 4 bases; J trimming: 4 bases; junction bases outside the gene matches: 6. From germline, CDR1 is SGHRS and CDR2 YFSETQ. The CDR3 coding sequence is TGCGCCAGCAGCAGGGGACAGGGGGGCGTCACTGAAGCTTTCTTT. It specifies CASSRGQGGVTEAFF.

The chain combines TRBV28 with TRBJ2-7, with a possible D match to TRBD2 (5 bases). The CDR3 is 14 residues long. Trimming left V 5 bases short and J 0 bases short, with 11 bases between. CDR1 is MDHEN, CDR2 SYDVKM, per germline. The chain's CDR3 is CASSPPDFSYEQYF. CDR3 bases: TGTGCCAGCAGTCCACCGGACTTCTCCTACGAGCAGTACTTC.

This clone was seen a single time. This chain links TRBV29-1 with TRBJ2-1; D is possibly TRBD1 (8 bases). Germline CDR1 is SQVTM and CDR2 is ANQGSEA. The CDR3 runs 13 residues. The germline V and J ends were trimmed by 3 bases and 10 bases, with 16 bases remaining between them. The CDR3 nucleotides are TGCAGCGTTGATCCCTACAGGGGGGGAGAGCAGTTCTTC. Residues: CSVDPYRGGEQFF.

The rearrangement joins TRBV5-1 to TRBJ2-5; TRBD2 matches 12 bases. The germline V gene has CDR1 SGHRS and CDR2 YFSETQ. V shed 4 bases, J shed 4 bases, and the junction held 5 bases outside the gene matches. The CDR3 contains 15 residues. The CDR3 DNA is TGCGCCAGCAGCAGGGGACTAGCGGGCATAGAGACCCAGTACTTC. Encoded protein: CASSRGLAGIETQYF.

The genes are TRBV27 and TRBJ1-1, with 8 bases matching TRBD1. The V and J ends lost 8 bases and 2 bases, in that order; junction bases with no gene match: 7. CDR1 is MNHEY and CDR2 is SMNVEV in the germline V gene (reference sequence). CDR3 size: 14 residues. Here the CDR3 reads CASGQGGSNTEAFF. DNA for the CDR3: TGTGCCAGCGGACAGGGAGGGTCCAACACTGAAGCTTTCTTT.

This chain links TRBV7-8 with TRBJ1-6, with D tentatively TRBD1 (6 bases). The germline gives CDR1 SGHVS, CDR2 FQNEAQ. The CDR3 consists of 17 residues. Trimming left V 5 bases short and J 2 bases short, with 16 bases between. The CDR3 DNA reads as TGTGCCAGCAGCCCAGAAGGGGGGGCAACCTATAATTCACCCCTCCACTTT. This encodes CASSPEGGATYNSPLHF.

The chain employs TRBV5-8 and TRBJ1-5, with D perhaps TRBD1 (5 bases). Germline assignment: CDR1 SGHTS and CDR2 YDEGEE. This CDR3 contains 15 residues. V lost 0 bases, J lost 4 bases, and 11 bases lay in between. The CDR3 loop is CASSLGRVLNQPQHF. CDR3 coding DNA: TGTGCCAGCAGCTTGGGCAGGGTCTTGAATCAGCCCCAGCATTTT.

This chain joins TRBV5-8 and TRBJ1-4; D is possibly TRBD1 (6 bases). This CDR3 region has 15 residues. From germline, CDR1 is SGHTS and CDR2 YDEGEE. The ends were cut back, 4 bases at V and 6 bases at J, with 16 bases in the middle. The CDR3 sequence is CASSPFTGFYEKLFF. The CDR3 bases are TGTGCCAGCAGCCCCTTTACAGGGTTTTATGAAAAACTGTTTTTT.

The V gene is TRBV5-6, the J gene TRBJ2-5; D may be TRBD1 or TRBD2 (6 bases each). V gave up 1 base and J gave up 3 bases, with 16 bases separating them. CDR1 SGHDT and CDR2 YYEEEE come from the germline V gene. This CDR3 has 16 residues. In nucleotides, the CDR3 is TGTGCCAGCAGCTTGTGGGGACTCTACAGGGAAGAGACCCAGTACTTC. This translates into CASSLWGLYREETQYF.

This clone was observed a single time. V usage is TRBV14 and J usage is TRBJ1-4, with 9 bases that match TRBD1. After removal of 0 bases from V and 7 bases from J, the junction contained 9 bases not matched to a gene. This CDR3 spans 17 amino acids. Per the germline V gene, CDR1 is SGHDN and CDR2 is FVKESK. CDR3 loop: CASSQDLPGQGSEKLFF. The CDR3, as DNA: TGTGCCAGCAGCCAAGATCTTCCGGGACAGGGCTCTGAAAAACTGTTTTTT. The whole variable domain, remainder taken from reference TRBV14 and TRBJ1-4, is EAGVTQFPSHSVIEKGQTVTLRCDPISGHDNLYWYRRVMGKEIKFLLHFVKESKQDESGMPNNRFLAERTGGTYSTLKVQPAELEDSGVYFCASSQDLPGQGSEKLFFGSGTQLSVL.

This clone was seen a single time. The gene calls are TRBV29-1 and TRBJ2-6, with D perhaps matching TRBD1 (5 bases). Trimming cost V 5 bases and J 0 bases, with 14 bases left between them. Germline CDR1 reads SQVTM; CDR2 reads ANQGSEA. This CDR3 is 16 amino acids long. The CDR3 DNA sequence: TGCAGCGTTTCCGGCAGGGTTCTCTCTGGGGCCAACGTCCTGACTTTC. As protein: CSVSGRVLSGANVLTF.

The rearrangement uses TRBV6-1 and TRBJ2-2, with TRBD2 as a possible D gene (5 bases). Trimming removed 5 bases from V and 8 bases from J, with 15 bases in between. Germline CDR1 MNHNS, CDR2 SASEGT. This CDR3 is 14 amino acids long. In DNA, the CDR3 is TGTGCCAGCAGTCCCCAAACGGGAAGAGGGGAGCTGTTTTTT. It yields the protein CASSPQTGRGELFF.

V gene TRBV5-1 combines with J gene TRBJ2-6; D unclear. Trimming pared 3 bases from V and 4 bases from J, leaving 17 bases between. Germline lookup yields CDR1 SGHRS and CDR2 YFSETQ. This CDR3 spans 17 amino acids. This chain's CDR3 is CASSWSHLRLGANVLTF. Here the CDR3 DNA reads TGCGCCAGCAGCTGGAGCCACCTCCGCCTAGGGGCCAACGTCCTGACTTTC.

V gene TRBV19 combines with J gene TRBJ1-1; no clear D gene. Germline assignment: CDR1 LNHDA and CDR2 SQIVND (reference sequence). Deletions cut 3 bases from V and 1 base from J, with 15 bases between. The CDR3 sequence is 16 residues long. The CDR3 DNA follows: TGTGCCAGTAGTATCGCCCCCCTCGGCGGGAACACTGAAGCTTTCTTT. The encoded protein is CASSIAPLGGNTEAFF.